This T cell receptor (beta chain) derives from a study of T cell changes during pregnancy in multiple sclerosis. Generated by immunoSEQ multiplex PCR, the TCRdb table keeps only in-frame clones and is missing some. The sample shows approximately 82,000 clones, around nine tenths of them seen only once. The CDR3 totals 16 residues. Per the germline V gene, CDR1 is SEHNR and CDR2 is FQNEAQ (reference sequence). Trimming shortened V by 3 bases and J by 5 bases, and 17 bases separated the two germline ends. The table lists this clone with a few counts. Source: CD4+ T cells from peripheral blood mononuclear cells, taken in the second trimester of pregnancy. This clonotype originated in a female donor with multiple sclerosis, enrolled in a pregnancy study. V usage is TRBV7-9 and J usage is TRBJ2-1; D possibly corresponds to TRBD2 (6 bases). CDR3 loop: CASSFSGTLGHNEQFF. CDR3 DNA sequence: TGTGCCAGCAGCTTCTCCGGGACTCTGGGCCACAATGAGCAGTTCTTC.